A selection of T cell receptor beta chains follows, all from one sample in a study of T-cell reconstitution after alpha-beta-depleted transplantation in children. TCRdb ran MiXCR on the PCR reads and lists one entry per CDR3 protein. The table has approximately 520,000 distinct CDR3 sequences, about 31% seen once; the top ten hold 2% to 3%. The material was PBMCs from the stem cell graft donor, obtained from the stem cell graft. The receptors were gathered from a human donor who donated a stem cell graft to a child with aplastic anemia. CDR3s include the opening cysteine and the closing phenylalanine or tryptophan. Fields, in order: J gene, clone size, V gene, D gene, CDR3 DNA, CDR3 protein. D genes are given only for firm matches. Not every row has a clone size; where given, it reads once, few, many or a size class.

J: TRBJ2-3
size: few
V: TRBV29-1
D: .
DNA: TGCAGCGTTCCTCAAGCTGTCACAGATACGCAGTATTTT
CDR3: CSVPQAVTDTQYF

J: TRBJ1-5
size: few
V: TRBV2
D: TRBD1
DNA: TGTGCCAGCTGTTCATGGGGCAGGGGGCTTTTAAGGAGCAATCAGCCCCAGCATTTT
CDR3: CASCSWGRGLLRSNQPQHF

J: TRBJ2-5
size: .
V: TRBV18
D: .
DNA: TGTGCCAGCTCACACCGACAGGCTCAAGAGACCCAGTACTTC
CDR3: CASSHRQAQETQYF

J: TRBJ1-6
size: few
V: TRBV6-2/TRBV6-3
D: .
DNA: TGTGCCAGCAGCGTTGGGAGGTATAATTCACCCCTCCACTTT
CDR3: CASSVGRYNSPLHF

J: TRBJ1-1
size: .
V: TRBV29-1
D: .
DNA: TGCAGCGTTGCCAGGATTTTGAACACTGAAGCTTTCTTT
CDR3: CSVARILNTEAFF

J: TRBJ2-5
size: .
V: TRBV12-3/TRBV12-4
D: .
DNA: TGTGCCAGCAGTTTAACTACGAAGACCCAGTACTTC
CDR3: CASSLTTKTQYF

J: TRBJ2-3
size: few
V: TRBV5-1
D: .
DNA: TGCGCCAGCAGCTTGGTCGGCGCCGCAGATACGCAGTATTTT
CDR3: CASSLVGAADTQYF

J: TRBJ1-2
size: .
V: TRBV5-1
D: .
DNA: TGCGCCAGCAGCCCGCTAGGGGGTCATGGCTACACCTTC
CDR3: CASSPLGGHGYTF

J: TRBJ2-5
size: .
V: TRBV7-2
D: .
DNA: TGTGCCAGCAGCTTAAGTTCTAAGTGGGAGACCCAGTACTTC
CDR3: CASSLSSKWETQYF

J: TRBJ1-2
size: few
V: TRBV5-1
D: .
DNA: TGCGCCAGCAGCTTGTCCCCTGTGTTAAGGGAAGGCTATGGCTACACCTTC
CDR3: CASSLSPVLREGYGYTF

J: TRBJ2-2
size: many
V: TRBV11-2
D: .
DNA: TGTGCCAGCAGCTTAGGGGCCGGGACTGGCACCGGGGAGCTGTTTTTT
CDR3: CASSLGAGTGTGELFF